Sequencing of this TCR beta chain was carried out in a study of CD8+ T cells in alopecia areata. General observations from the study: Greater clonality was observed in lesional scalp samples, especially alopecia totalis/universalis, versus normal scalp. Possibly because of HLA-related factors, TCR sharing was less clear across patients than in mice.

RNA was extracted and reverse transcribed into cDNA as the sequencing template. Clones were sequenced by immunoSEQ multiplex PCR, and TCRdb holds only the in-frame ones, with some missing. Of about 120,000 clones listed, 55% to 65% are singletons. Starting from PBMCs, sorting isolated CD4+ and CD8+ T cells. With respect to this clone: Its antigen remains unidentified.

Germline V gives CDR1 SGHRS, CDR2 YFSETQ. The CDR3 covers 13 residues. Trimming stripped 5 bases from V and 4 bases from J, with 12 bases between. The sequenced sample consisted of CD4+ T cells sorted from blood. The source is a human donor in good health. The chain uses TRBV5-1 and TRBJ1-1, with D maybe TRBD1 (5 bases). The CDR3, as DNA: TGCGCCAGCAGTCTCAGGGTAGGCACTGAAGCTTTCTTT. Translated: CASSLRVGTEAFF.